One sample yielded the 12 T cell receptor beta chains listed below, sequenced in a study of cytomegalovirus exposure and HLA in healthy donors. The PCR ran on 60 Vbeta and 13 Jbeta primers. Libraries were prepared by immunoSEQ multiplex PCR; TCRdb keeps only in-frame clonotypes and omits some of them. The sample contains approximately 190,000 clones, around 78% of which appear only once. The sample taken for sequencing was PBMCs. The receptors here all came from a woman between 25 and 40 years old in good health and CMV-seropositive.

This clone was seen more than once but under ten times. J is TRBJ2-7 and V is TRBV28; 7 nucleotides align to TRBD2. Per the germline V gene, CDR1 is MDHEN and CDR2 is SYDVKM. V shed 7 bases, J shed 6 bases, and the junction held 12 bases outside the gene matches. The CDR3 loop spans 14 amino acids. CDR3 nucleotides: TGTGCCAGCACTAAGGAGGGACCGGGGGGCGAGCAGTACTTC. It is translated as CASTKEGPGGEQYF.

This clone has just one count. The rearrangement links TRBV14 to TRBJ2-7; TRBD2 agrees at 10 bases. V dropped 5 bases and J dropped 3; count of bases not matched to a gene: 4. CDR1 and CDR2 (germline): SGHDN, FVKESK. The length of the CDR3 is 14 residues. The CDR3: CASSYSGGYYEQYF. The DNA of the CDR3 is TGTGCCAGCAGCTATAGCGGGGGGTACTACGAGCAGTACTTC.

The genes are TRBV30 and TRBJ2-6, with TRBD1 as a possible D gene (5 bases). V was trimmed by 2 bases and J by 0 bases, leaving 17 bases between them. The V gene's germline CDR1 is GTSNPN and CDR2 SVGIG (reference sequence). CDR3 size: 18 residues. The CDR3 region has the DNA TGTGCCTGGAGTAGGAACAGGACACCCCTCTCTGGGGCCAACGTCCTGACTTTC. It specifies CAWSRNRTPLSGANVLTF.

This sequence joins TRBV19 and TRBJ2-3, with 10 nucleotides matching TRBD1. This CDR3 region has 16 residues. V shed 5 bases, J shed 8 bases, and the junction held 13 bases outside the gene matches. Germline-derived CDR1 and CDR2 are LNHDA and SQIVND (reference sequence). CDR3 nucleotides: TGTGCCAGTAGTGAGGGACAGGGGTGGTTTATTGGTACGCAGTATTTT. This sequence encodes CASSEGQGWFIGTQYF.

This chain connects TRBV11-2 to TRBJ2-7; TRBD1 aligns across 7 bases. This CDR3 region has 15 residues. Losses at the gene ends were 3 bases for V and 3 bases for J; bases not matched to a gene: 8. Germline CDR1 reads SGHAT; CDR2 reads FQNNGV. CDR3 DNA sequence: TGTGCCAGCAGCTTGGAAAGGGACAGTTTCTACGAGCAGTACTTC. Translating it yields CASSLERDSFYEQYF.

Comment on this clone: Other DNA sequences in the sample encode the same CDR3. The chain uses TRBV28 and TRBJ2-7; TRBD1 matches at 7 bases. This CDR3 has 12 amino acids. The germline V gene has CDR1 MDHEN and CDR2 SYDVKM. V dropped 5 bases and J dropped 4; count of bases not matched to a gene: 2. Here the CDR3 reads CASSLRGYEQYF. The CDR3 nucleotides read TGTGCCAGCAGTCTCAGGGGGTACGAGCAGTACTTC.

This clone was seen more than once but under ten times. The chain uses TRBV28 and TRBJ2-5; TRBD1 matches at 8 bases. J was trimmed by 2 bases and V by 2 bases; bases with no gene match: 7. The CDR3 covers 16 residues. The germline CDR1 and CDR2 sequences are MDHEN and SYDVKM. The CDR3 region has the DNA TGTGCCAGCAGTTTAGCAGGACAGGGTTTGCAAGAGACCCAGTACTTC. Encoded protein: CASSLAGQGLQETQYF.

This rearrangement joins TRBV11-1 to TRBJ2-7, with unresolved D. The length of the CDR3 is 12 residues. Germline loops: CDR1 SGHAT, CDR2 FQDESV (reference sequence). Trimming left V 5 bases short and J 2 bases short, with 7 bases between. DNA of the CDR3: TGTGCCAGCAGCCCCGCGACCTACGAGCAGTACTTC. Protein: CASSPATYEQYF.

CDR3 bases: TGTGCCAGCAGTACCCGCGGGGGAGGGCCTGGTACGCAGTATTTT. This translates into CASSTRGGGPGTQYF. This rearrangement joins TRBV2 to TRBJ2-3, with 7 bases that match TRBD2. Trimming removed 5 bases from V and 8 bases from J; junction bases left unmatched: 13. The CDR3 totals 15 residues. The germline gives CDR1 SNHLY, CDR2 FYNNEI. The full variable domain, with the rest looked up from reference TRBV2 and TRBJ2-3, is EPEVTQTPSHQVTQMGQEVILRCVPISNHLYFYWYRQILGQKVEFLVSFYNNEISEKSEIFDDQFSVERPDGSNFTLKIRSTKLEDSAMYFCASSTRGGGPGTQYFGPGTRLTVL.

The genes are TRBV30 and TRBJ1-1; the D gene is possibly TRBD1 (6 bases). The CDR3 spans 14 residues. Germline CDR1 reads GTSNPN; CDR2 reads SVGIG (reference sequence). V shed 3 bases and J shed 0 bases, with 11 bases lying between them. The DNA for the CDR3 is TGTGCCTGGAGAGGGGGGGTTATGAACACTGAAGCTTTCTTT. Translation: CAWRGGVMNTEAFF.

This chain links TRBV30 with TRBJ2-7, with unresolved D. CDR3 length: 13 amino acids. Trimming left V 2 bases short and J 3 bases short, with 11 bases between. The germline CDR1 and CDR2 sequences are GTSNPN and SVGIG (reference sequence). The CDR3 nucleotides read TGTGCCTGGAGTTTTTCCTCTTACTACGAGCAGTACTTC. Protein product: CAWSFSSYYEQYF. Together with reference TRBV30 and TRBJ2-7, the CDR3 gives the full variable domain: SQTIHQWPATLVQPVGSPLSLECTVEGTSNPNLYWYRQAAGRGLQLLFYSVGIGQISSEVPQNLSASRPQDRQFILSSKKLLLSDSGFYLCAWSFSSYYEQYFGPGTRLTVT.

The chain has TRBV5-1 and TRBJ1-2, with 8 bases identical to TRBD1. The length of the CDR3 is 15 residues. Germline loops: CDR1 SGHRS, CDR2 YFSETQ. The J segment lost 4 bases and the V segment lost 0 bases, leaving 5 bases of the junction unmatched. The CDR3 sequence is CASSLGSGGSYGYTF. The CDR3 DNA reads TGCGCCAGCAGCTTGGGGTCAGGGGGCAGCTATGGCTACACCTTC.